This TCR beta chain comes out of a study of cytomegalovirus exposure and HLA in healthy donors. Overall study context: The Caucasian-associated ancestry cluster held roughly 84% of roughly 370 genotyped donors.

The study's findings and limits: Across donors, presence/absence analyses took sequencing depth to be roughly uniform. The sole available immune exposure information was CMV serostatus.

This CDR3 region has 13 residues. Deletions cut 4 bases from V and 9 bases from J, with 10 bases between. The germline V gene has CDR1 LGHNA and CDR2 YSLEER. This clone was seen more than once but under ten times. The target antigen is unknown. At sampling all donors were nominally healthy, likely with unrecorded immune exposures. PCR involved 60 Vbeta and 13 Jbeta primers. TCRdb keeps only in-frame clones here, not all; method: immunoSEQ multiplex PCR. The table includes 170,000 or so clones, roughly 80% detected once. The rearrangement links TRBV4-3 to TRBJ1-6; D not certain. The specimen sequenced was PBMCs. The receptor was isolated from a man aged 25-45 years in good health and CMV-seropositive. The CDR3 coding sequence is TGCGCCAGCAGCCCTGTTTCCGGTTCACCCCTCCACTTT. Its translation is CASSPVSGSPLHF.